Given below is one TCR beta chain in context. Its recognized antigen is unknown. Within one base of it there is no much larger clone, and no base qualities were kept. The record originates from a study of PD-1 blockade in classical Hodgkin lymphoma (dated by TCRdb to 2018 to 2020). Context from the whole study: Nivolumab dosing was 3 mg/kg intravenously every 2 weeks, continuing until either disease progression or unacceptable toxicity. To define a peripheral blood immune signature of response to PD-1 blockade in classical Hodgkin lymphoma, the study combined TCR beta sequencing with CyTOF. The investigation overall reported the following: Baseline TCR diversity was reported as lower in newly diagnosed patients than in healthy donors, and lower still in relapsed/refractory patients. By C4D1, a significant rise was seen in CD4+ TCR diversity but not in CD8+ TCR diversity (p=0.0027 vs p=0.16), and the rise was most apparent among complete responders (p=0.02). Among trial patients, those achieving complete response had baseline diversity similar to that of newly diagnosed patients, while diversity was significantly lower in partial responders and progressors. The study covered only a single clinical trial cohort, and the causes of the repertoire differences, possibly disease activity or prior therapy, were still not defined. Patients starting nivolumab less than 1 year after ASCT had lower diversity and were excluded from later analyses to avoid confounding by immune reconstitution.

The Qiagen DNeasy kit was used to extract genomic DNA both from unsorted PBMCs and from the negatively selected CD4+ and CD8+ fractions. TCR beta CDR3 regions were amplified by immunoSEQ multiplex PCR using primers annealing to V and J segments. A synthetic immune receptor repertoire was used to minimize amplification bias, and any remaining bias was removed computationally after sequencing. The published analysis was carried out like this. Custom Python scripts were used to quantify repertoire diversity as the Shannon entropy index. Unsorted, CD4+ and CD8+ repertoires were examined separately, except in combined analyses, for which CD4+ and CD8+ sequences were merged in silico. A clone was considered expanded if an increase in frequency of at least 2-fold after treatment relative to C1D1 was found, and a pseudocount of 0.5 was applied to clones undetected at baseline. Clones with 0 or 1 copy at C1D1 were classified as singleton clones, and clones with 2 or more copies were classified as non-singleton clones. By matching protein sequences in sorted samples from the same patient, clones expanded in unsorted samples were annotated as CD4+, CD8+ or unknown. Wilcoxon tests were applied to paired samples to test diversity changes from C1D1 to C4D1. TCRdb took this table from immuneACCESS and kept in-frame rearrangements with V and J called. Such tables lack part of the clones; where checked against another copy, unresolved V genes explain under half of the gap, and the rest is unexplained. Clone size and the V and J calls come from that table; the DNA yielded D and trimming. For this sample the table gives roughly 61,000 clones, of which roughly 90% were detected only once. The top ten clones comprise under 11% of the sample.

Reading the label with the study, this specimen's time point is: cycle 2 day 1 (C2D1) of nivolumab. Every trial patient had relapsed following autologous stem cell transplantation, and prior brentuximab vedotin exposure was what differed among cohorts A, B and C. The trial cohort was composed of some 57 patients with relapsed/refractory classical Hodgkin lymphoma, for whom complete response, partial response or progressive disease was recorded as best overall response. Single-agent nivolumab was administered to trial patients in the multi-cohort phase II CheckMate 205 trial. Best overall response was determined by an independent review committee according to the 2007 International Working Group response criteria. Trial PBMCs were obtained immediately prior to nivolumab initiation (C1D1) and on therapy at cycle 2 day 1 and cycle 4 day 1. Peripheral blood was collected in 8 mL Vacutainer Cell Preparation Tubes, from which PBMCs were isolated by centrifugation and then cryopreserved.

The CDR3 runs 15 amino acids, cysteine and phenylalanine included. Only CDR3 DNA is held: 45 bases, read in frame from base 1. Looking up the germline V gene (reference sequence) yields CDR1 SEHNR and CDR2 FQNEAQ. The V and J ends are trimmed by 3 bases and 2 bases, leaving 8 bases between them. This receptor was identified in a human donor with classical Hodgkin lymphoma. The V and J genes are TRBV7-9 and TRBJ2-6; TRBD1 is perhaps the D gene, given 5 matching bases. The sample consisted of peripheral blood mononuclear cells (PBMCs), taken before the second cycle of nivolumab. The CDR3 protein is CASSFWGPGANVLTF. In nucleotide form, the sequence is TGTGCCAGCAGCTTCTGGGGCCCTGGGGCCAACGTCCTGACTTTC.